These 5 T cell receptor beta chains were all obtained from the same sample, sequenced in a study of blood T cell repertoires in COVID-19 (dated by TCRdb to 2019 to 2021). The library was built by means of the immunoSEQ multiplex PCR assay. TCRdb holds this immuneACCESS table with in-frame rearrangements only. Some clones are missing; in checked studies, unresolved V genes explain under half, and the rest has no known cause. Here the sample has about 260,000 clones; approximately 79% occur a single time. The top ten constitute roughly 4% of the sample. Input material: PBMCs or T cells enriched from blood (not recorded which). The receptors derive from a man aged 25-40 years with acute COVID-19.

The chain is built from TRBV7-9 and TRBJ2-1; 8 bases are a match to TRBD2. Germline values: CDR1 SEHNR, CDR2 FQNEAQ (reference sequence). This CDR3 spans 16 amino acids. With 4 bases clipped from V and 3 bases from J, the junction kept 8 bases outside the gene matches. CDR3 nucleotide sequence: TGTGCCAGCAGCTCAGCTAGCGGGTTGGGCTACAATGAGCAGTTCTTC. Encoded protein: CASSSASGLGYNEQFF.

The V and J genes are TRBV6-2 or TRBV6-3 and TRBJ2-3; 8 nucleotides agree with TRBD1. After removal of 4 bases from V and 3 bases from J, the junction contained 6 bases not matched to a gene. Germline-derived CDR1 and CDR2 are MNHEY and SVGEGT. CDR3 size: 15 residues. CDR3 region: CASSWGDRMTDTQYF. The CDR3 DNA sequence: TGTGCCAGCAGTTGGGGGGACAGGATGACAGATACGCAGTATTTT.

V usage is TRBV3-1 (or the pseudogene TRBV3-2) and J usage is TRBJ2-1, with a possible D match to TRBD2 (7 bases). The CDR3 runs 16 residues. CDR1 is LGHDT, CDR2 YNNKEL, per germline (reference sequence). V was pared by 5 bases and J by 2 bases, with 16 bases between. The chain's CDR3 is CASSLRSGTTYNEQFF. The CDR3 DNA follows: TGTGCCAGCAGCTTACGCAGCGGGACAACCTACAATGAGCAGTTCTTC.

As regards this clone: A junction end diverges from the germline sequence, so it may reflect a read error. This chain connects TRBV29-1 to TRBJ1-2; 8 positions agree with TRBD1. The CDR3 extends over 17 amino acids. Germline-derived CDR1 and CDR2 are SQVTM and ANQGSEA. The CDR3 coding sequence is TGCAGCGTGGAAGGGGGCAGGGGGCACCAATTTAACTATGGCTACACCTTC. Protein sequence: CSVEGGRGHQFNYGYTF.

The gene calls are TRBV29-1 and TRBJ2-7; 13 bases match TRBD2. The trim removed 6 bases at V and 9 bases at J, leaving 2 bases unmatched. Looked up from germline, CDR1 is SQVTM and CDR2 is ANQGSEA. The CDR3 contains 11 residues. The chain's CDR3 is CSVGLAGAQYV. CDR3 bases: TGCAGCGTAGGACTAGCGGGAGCGCAGTACGTC.